In this sample, the clone carrying this TCR beta chain turned up once. This sample was taken from a study of blood T cell repertoires in COVID-19. The CDR3 totals 15 residues. Germline V gene lookup returns CDR1 LNHNV and CDR2 YYDKDF (reference sequence). V lost 8 bases and J lost 3, with 19 bases in between. TCRdb keeps only in-frame clones here, not all; method: immunoSEQ multiplex PCR. The table has 330,000 or so clones, approximately 89% seen once. Seattle patients were enrolled while actively infected and followed longitudinally. This clonotype originated in a woman aged 60-70 years with COVID-19, enrolled during active disease. The sample comprised peripheral blood. The chain links TRBV15 to TRBJ1-2; TRBD1 is a possible D gene (6 bases). The CDR3 region is CATLRGDNSHYGYTF. DNA for the CDR3: TGTGCCACCCTCCGAGGGGACAACAGTCACTATGGCTACACCTTC.